This TCR beta chain was documented in a study of cytomegalovirus exposure and HLA in healthy donors (dated by TCRdb to the late 2010s). For context, the study as a whole: In an earlier analysis of fewer than 750 of the donors, 276 Gb of sequence data and approximately 100 million unique TCR beta sequences from about 179 million T cells were reported. The aim of the study was to test whether cataloging public T cell receptors could identify signatures of past pathogen exposure. Roughly 300 gigabases of sequencing data and around 80 million unique TCR sequences made up an early release that covered 500 to 650 HLA-typed donors. All discovery cohort repertoires had been generated on a single sequencing platform. HLA typing covered class I and class II loci at four-digit resolution. High-throughput TCR immunosequencing, statistical association of individual TCRs with disease status, and machine learning were combined to predict cytomegalovirus infection status. A later analysis re-analyzed previously published TCR beta repertoires from approximately 700 donors and added high-resolution HLA genotyping to study TCR occurrence patterns. Typing coverage varied by locus: roughly 620-630 donors for A, B, C, DRB1 and DQB1; under 550 for DQA1; about 590 for DPA1; around 450 for DPB1. Among about 370 genotyped donors of the cohort, an average of around 250,000 unique TCR beta nucleotide sequences was sequenced per donor, of which about 20% were non-productive. In a later genetic analysis, genome-wide SNP genotypes for about 65% of the roughly 700 donors were used, and that subset was treated as a discovery cohort. Donor age, sex, ethnicity and CMV serostatus were compiled alongside the repertoire data. Because of strong linkage in the cohort, four to six DR-DQ haplotypes were treated as single units for association and clustering. In addition to the first cohort of approximately 650 subjects, a separate validation cohort of approximately 110 different subjects was used. Among the approximately 420 genotyped donors, approximately 81% belonged to the genetic ancestry cluster associated with self-reported Caucasian donors. An earlier analysis of fewer than 750 of the donors used high-throughput TCR beta sequencing to judge whether each TCR beta V gene segment behaved as functional or pseudogenic. The study used immunosequencing to profile the T cell repertoires of under 700 subjects and linked those repertoires to cytomegalovirus serostatus. Rather than using new phenotypic data, the later analysis identified candidate immune exposures from TCR beta sequences and from how often those sequences occurred across donors.

Study-wide conclusions, independent of this receptor: In this cohort, only TCR beta chains were sequenced, and detectable features were limited by the absence of alpha or paired-chain data. In the study, around 160 TCR beta chains were listed as associated with cytomegalovirus. The only immune exposure information available for the cohort was CMV serostatus. In a later analysis, around 17,000 TCR beta sequences were associated with specific HLA alleles at a false discovery rate of 0.05. Correlated functional status among segregating V segments might reflect linkage disequilibrium, but an unknown experimental factor could not be ruled out. The authors suggested that the approach could potentially be generalized to other disease states and immunological phenotypes. Across donors, most TCR sequences were observed very rarely, whereas some public TCRs were present in many individuals. A further reported finding was that TCR beta sequences accurately predicted the HLA-A and HLA-B alleles for most subjects in the first cohort. Assigning TCR associations to individual alleles was difficult when HLA alleles, especially DR and DQ, strongly co-occurred. A group of highly shared sequence variants was considered likely to be a technical artifact of the sequencing pipeline. Cytomegalovirus status was reported to be diagnosed by the classifier with high specificity and sensitivity in both the original and validation cohorts. Some IMGT-functional V segments, including TRBV6-2 and TRBV6-3, could not be distinguished by the 87-base-pair reads and were therefore excluded. Because HLA typing was missing for some donors at each locus, association tests included only the typed subset. According to a later analysis, parvovirus B19, influenza, CMV and Epstein-Barr virus appeared linked to several top co-occurrence clusters. Because counts were too low, 15 to 20 rarely observed V segments, including chromosome 9 orphons, were left out of the earlier analysis of about 500 of the donors. In vitro tests confirmed that three of the cytomegalovirus-associated TCR beta chains recognize cytomegalovirus antigens. In an earlier analysis of 500 to 650 of the donors, most TCR beta V segments appeared in productive rearrangements about 90% or about 30% of the time, broadly matching IMGT annotations. A later analysis found that HLA-associated TCR beta chains were more clonally expanded and had lower generation probabilities than equally common non-associated chains. Compared with the roughly 670-donor mean, donors in an Asian-associated ancestry cluster had fewer N-insertions in productive TCRs, according to a later genetic analysis. Most CMV-associated TCR beta chains appeared to be HLA-restricted in a later analysis, and the HLA associations seemed to be driven largely by CMV exposure. According to a later analysis, TCR association rates differed among HLA loci, with DRB1 alleles showing the most associated TCRs and HLA-C alleles showing the fewest. The presence/absence analyses assumed that sequencing depth was roughly uniform across donors, and that assumption may not be true. In a later genetic analysis, a missense DCLRE1C variant was associated with V-gene and J-gene trimming of TCR beta chains, and the association was replicated in an independent cohort.

The cohort comprised several hundred healthy bone marrow donors. All cohort members were sampled while nominally healthy, although unrecorded immune exposures were likely present. The donor tested CMV seronegative and was one of the 352 seronegative cohort members. Every donor gave a peripheral blood sample, and the peripheral blood mononuclear cells from that sample were used for TCR beta sequencing. The Qiagen DNeasy Blood Extraction Kit was used to extract genomic DNA from the blood cell samples. Libraries were made using the immunoSEQ multiplex PCR assay. For the multiplex PCR, a mixture combining 60 forward primers for TCR Vbeta segments and 13 reverse primers for TCR Jbeta segments was used. The CDR3 region of rearranged TCR beta genes was amplified from genomic DNA with a multiplex PCR assay. On the Illumina HiSeq System, the amplified TCR beta libraries were sequenced as 87-base-pair reads. The authors' pipeline ran thus. In a later analysis, 70 million to 95 million unique TCR beta chains were counted across the roughly 610 repertoires, and roughly 10 million of these chains were shared by at least two donors. A nearest-neighbor algorithm error-corrected the raw reads and collapsed the reads into unique sequences, merging closely related sequences to remove PCR and sequencing errors. V, D and J gene segments were assigned by aligning CDR3 sequences to IMGT reference sequences. For a sequence to be retained, a match of at least six nucleotides to both a V gene segment and a J gene segment was required. A rearrangement counted as productive if the CDR3 had no stop codons and remained in frame with V and J, and every other rearrangement counted as non-productive. Following IMGT convention, CDR3 was defined as the stretch from the second conserved V-encoded cysteine up to the conserved J-encoded phenylalanine. The earlier analysis of some 550 of the donors excluded any sequence lacking an unambiguous match to a single V gene segment. An earlier analysis of about 590 of the donors classified V segments as functional when productive rearrangements were above 56.7% and as segregating when the standard deviation between donors was above 5%. A statistical classification framework was built for diagnosing cytomegalovirus status from the catalog of TCR beta chain sequences. A later analysis assigned V and J genes by comparing TCR nucleotide sequences with IMGT/GENE-DB human TR gene sequences. Using the TCRdist pipeline, a later analysis assigned CDR3 sequences along with most-parsimonious VDJ recombination scenarios. In a later analysis, each TCR beta chain was defined by its CDR3 amino acid sequence together with its V-gene family, and reads without a unique V-gene family were excluded. As a way to deal with suspected cross-contamination and a sequencing artifact, a later analysis dropped more than 500 nucleotide sequences that were highly shared and had low generation probability. For each public chain, a later analysis derived a clonal expansion index from normalized ranks of inferred template counts within each repertoire. In a later analysis, generation probabilities were computed with a VDJ recombination model fitted to out-of-frame rearrangements, and the resulting probabilities were checked against IGoR. A later analysis scored TCR-TCR, TCR-HLA and TCR-CMV co-occurrence with hypergeometric tests, applying a repertoire-size bias correction to TCR pairs. A later analysis estimated false discovery rates by permuting HLA or CMV assignments 20 times. In a later analysis, co-occurring TCRs were grouped with DBSCAN, and TCRdist sequence similarity was added when clustering was performed within HLA-allele-positive subsets. Co-occurrence clustering excluded repertoires with fewer than 30,000 or more than 120,000 public chains, plus five with anomalous nucleotide sharing. As stored in TCRdb, this immuneACCESS dataset retains in-frame rearrangements with V and J assigned. A fraction of the clones does not appear; measured against another copy, unresolved V genes explain less than half of the discrepancy, and the remainder lacks a known reason. V and J calls and clone size are those listed in that table; D and trimming were worked out from the DNA. The table for this sample lists roughly 130,000 clones; about 80% of them were counted only once. Together, the top ten hold 1% of the sample.

Its CDR3 holds 14 amino acids, cysteine through phenylalanine. The sequence is cut down to CDR3 DNA, 42 bases in frame from base 1. For CDR1 and CDR2, the germline V gene lists SGHNT and YENEEA. At the junction V is shortened by 0 bases and J by 7 bases, with 12 bases in between. Concerning this clone: Its antigen is unknown. No quality values exist for individual bases; no much larger clone is one base distant.

The sample comprised PBMCs. The sequence is built from TRBV11-3 and TRBJ1-2; the D gene identity is not certain. The sequence was collected from a man in his forties in good health and CMV-seronegative. The CDR3 sequence is CASSLDVGLSGYTF. The DNA sequence is given as TGTGCCAGCAGCTTAGACGTCGGACTCTCTGGCTACACCTTC.